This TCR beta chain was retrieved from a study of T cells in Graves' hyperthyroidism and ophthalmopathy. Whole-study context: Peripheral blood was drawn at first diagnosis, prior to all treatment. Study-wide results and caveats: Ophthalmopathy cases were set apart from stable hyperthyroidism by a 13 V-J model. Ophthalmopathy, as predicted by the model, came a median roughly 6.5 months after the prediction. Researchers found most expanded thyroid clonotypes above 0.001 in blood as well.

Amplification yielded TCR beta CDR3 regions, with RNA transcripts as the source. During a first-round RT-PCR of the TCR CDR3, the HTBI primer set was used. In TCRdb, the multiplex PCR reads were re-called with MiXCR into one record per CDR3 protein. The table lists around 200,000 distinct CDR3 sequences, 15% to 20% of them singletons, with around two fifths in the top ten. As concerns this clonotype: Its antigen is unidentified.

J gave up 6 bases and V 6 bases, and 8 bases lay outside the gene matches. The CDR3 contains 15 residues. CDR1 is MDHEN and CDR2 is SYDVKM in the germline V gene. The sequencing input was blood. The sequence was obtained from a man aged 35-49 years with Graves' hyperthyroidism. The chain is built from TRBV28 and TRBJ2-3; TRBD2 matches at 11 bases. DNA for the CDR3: TGTGCCAGCAGCCAGACTAGCGGGATAGTGGATACGCAGTATTTT. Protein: CASSQTSGIVDTQYF.